The present entry profiles one TCR beta chain with its context. Its antigen is still unknown. This sample stems from a study of cytomegalovirus exposure and HLA in healthy donors. Points from the study as a whole: Most TCR sequences were seen very rarely across donors, but some public TCRs occurred in many. The study designated about 180 TCR beta chains cytomegalovirus-associated.

The V and J ends lost 5 bases and 3 bases, in that order; junction bases with no gene match: 13. The CDR3 covers 19 residues. The V gene's germline CDR1 is SGHVS and CDR2 FQNEAQ. Only in-frame clones appear in the TCRdb table, and some are missing; sequencing was by immunoSEQ multiplex PCR. The table records approximately 120,000 clones, approximately 95% of them present only once. This receptor was taken from a man younger than 30 in good health and CMV-seronegative. The chain carries TRBV7-8 and TRBJ2-3, with TRBD2 matching 14 bases. Sequencing used PBMCs. CDR3 sequence reads: CASSPRLAGGGGRTDTQYF. DNA of the CDR3: TGTGCCAGCAGCCCGAGACTAGCGGGAGGGGGGGGAAGGACAGATACGCAGTATTTT.